This record looks at one T cell receptor (beta chain) sequence and its context. Its antigen is not known. This clone may be a read error of a much larger clone one base away. The data belong to a study of shared clonotypes between healthy human individuals. Study results and limitations: Compared with memory subsets, naive subsets generally had larger estimated richness.

Germline CDR1 SGDLS, CDR2 YYNGEE. V lost 4 bases and J 5 bases, leaving 6 bases between the germline ends. CDR3 length: 11 amino acids. Assay: immunoSEQ multiplex PCR; the TCRdb copy retains only in-frame clones and omits some. This sample has some 2 million clones, with 90% to 95% found just once. This rearrangement joins TRBV9 to TRBJ2-5; D is ambiguous. Input material: naive CD4+ T cells sorted from blood. As to subset: CD45RA+ positively selected. This clonotype was sampled from a man younger than 35 in good health. DNA of the CDR3: TGTGCCAGCAGCTTGGACGAGACCCAGTACTTC. The encoded protein is CASSLDETQYF. Based on the CDR3 plus reference TRBV9 and TRBJ2-5, the full variable domain is DSGVTQTPKHLITATGQRVTLRCSPRSGDLSVYWYQQSLDQGLQFLIQYYNGEERAKGNILERFSAQQFPDLHSELNLSSLELGDSALYFCASSLDETQYFGPGTRLLVL.